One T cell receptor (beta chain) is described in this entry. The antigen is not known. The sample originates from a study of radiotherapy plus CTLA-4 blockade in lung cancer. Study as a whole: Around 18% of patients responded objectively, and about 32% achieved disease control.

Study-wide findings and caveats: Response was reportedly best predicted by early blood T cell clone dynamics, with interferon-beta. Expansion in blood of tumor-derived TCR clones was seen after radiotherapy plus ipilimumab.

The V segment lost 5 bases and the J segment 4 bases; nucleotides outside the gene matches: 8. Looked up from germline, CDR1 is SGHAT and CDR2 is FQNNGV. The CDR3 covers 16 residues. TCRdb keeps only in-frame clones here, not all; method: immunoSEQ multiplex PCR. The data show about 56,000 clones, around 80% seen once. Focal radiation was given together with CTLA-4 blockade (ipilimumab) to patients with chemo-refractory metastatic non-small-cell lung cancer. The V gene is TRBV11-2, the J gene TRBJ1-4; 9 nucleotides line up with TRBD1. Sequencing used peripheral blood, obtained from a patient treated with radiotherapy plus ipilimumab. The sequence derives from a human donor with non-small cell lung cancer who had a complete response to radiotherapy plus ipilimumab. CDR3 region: CASSVGTGRFNEKLFF. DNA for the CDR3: TGTGCCAGCAGCGTAGGGACAGGGCGATTTAATGAAAAACTGTTTTTT. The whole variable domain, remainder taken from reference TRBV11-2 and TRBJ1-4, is EAGVAQSPRYKIIEKRQSVAFWCNPISGHATLYWYQQILGQGPKLLIQFQNNGVVDDSQLPKDRFSAERLKGVDSTLKIQPAKLEDSAVYLCASSVGTGRFNEKLFFGSGTQLSVL.